This T cell receptor (beta chain) was identified during a study of shared clonotypes between healthy human individuals. With regard to this clone: Its antigen is unknown.

The germline V and J ends were trimmed by 2 bases and 7 bases, with 6 bases remaining between them. Germline V gene sequence: CDR1 SGHTA, CDR2 FQGNSA. CDR3 length: 12 amino acids. TCRdb's copy holds only in-frame clones and misses some; the assay was immunoSEQ multiplex PCR. Of 85,000 to 100,000 clones listed, 65% to 70% were seen once; the top ten hold 40% to 45%. Study observations and caveats: Generally, naive subsets (rather than memory subsets) showed larger estimated richness.

The sample comprised memory CD8+ T cells sorted from blood. The subset here: CD45RO+ cells pooled with CCR7-negative TemRA cells. The TCR comes from a man in his thirties or forties in good health. The chain employs TRBV7-2 and TRBJ2-1; D unresolved. The CDR3 coding sequence is TGTGCCAGCAGCTTATCTGGAAATGAGCAGTTCTTC. Protein: CASSLSGNEQFF. Full variable domain (outside the CDR3, taken from reference TRBV7-2 and TRBJ2-1): GAGVSQSPSNKVTEKGKDVELRCDPISGHTALYWYRQSLGQGLEFLIYFQGNSAPDKSGLPSDRFSAERTGGSVSTLTIQRTQQEDSAVYLCASSLSGNEQFFGPGTRLTVL.